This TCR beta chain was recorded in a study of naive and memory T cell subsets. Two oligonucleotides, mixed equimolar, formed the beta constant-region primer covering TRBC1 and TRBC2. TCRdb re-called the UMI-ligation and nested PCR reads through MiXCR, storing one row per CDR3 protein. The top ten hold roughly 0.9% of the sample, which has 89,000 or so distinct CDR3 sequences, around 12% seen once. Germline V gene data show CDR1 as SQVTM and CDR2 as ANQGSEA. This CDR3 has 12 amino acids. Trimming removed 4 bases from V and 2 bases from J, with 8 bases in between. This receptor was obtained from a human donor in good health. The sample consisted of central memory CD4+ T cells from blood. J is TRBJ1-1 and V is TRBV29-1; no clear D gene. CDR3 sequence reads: CSVGNGNTEAFF. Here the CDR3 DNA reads TGCAGCGTTGGAAACGGAAACACTGAAGCTTTCTTT.